The 13 T cell receptor beta chains reported below all come from one sample, sequenced in a study of T cell responses to AZD1222 COVID-19 vaccine. This table comes from immunoSEQ multiplex PCR, and its TCRdb copy is limited to in-frame clones, with some not included. The sample holds some 120,000 clones, 88% seen once. Sequenced here: peripheral blood, sampled on day 0 of MenACWY control vaccination. Source of these receptors: an adult in good health.

This rearrangement joins TRBV6-2 or TRBV6-3 to TRBJ2-7, with 10 positions matching TRBD2. Germline CDR1 MNHEY, CDR2 SVGEGT. Trimming removed 6 bases from V and 2 bases from J; junction bases left unmatched: 16. This CDR3 spans 18 amino acids. The DNA for the CDR3 is TGTGCCAGCAGCCTCGAACTAGCGGGATATAAAGGCACCTACGAGCAGTACTTC. Its translation is CASSLELAGYKGTYEQYF.

The gene calls are TRBV5-4 and TRBJ2-1; D tentatively fits TRBD1 or TRBD2 (5 bases each). Trimming removed 0 bases from V and 0 bases from J, with 10 bases in between. This CDR3 contains 16 residues. Germline loops: CDR1 SGHNT, CDR2 YYREEE (reference sequence). The CDR3 sequence is CASSLGGRSSYNEQFF. The CDR3 nucleotides read TGTGCCAGCAGCTTGGGGGGACGCAGCTCCTACAATGAGCAGTTCTTC.

The CDR3 reads CASSYLPSYGYTF. The CDR3 nucleotides read TGTGCCAGCAGTTACTTACCTTCGTATGGCTACACCTTC. This chain connects TRBV6-5 to TRBJ1-2; no clear D. V lost 1 base, J lost 5 bases, and 8 bases lay in between. Germline lookup yields CDR1 MNHEY and CDR2 SVGAGI. CDR3 size: 13 residues.

The chain carries TRBV5-1 and TRBJ1-5, with TRBD1 matching over 12 bases. CDR1 is SGHRS and CDR2 is YFSETQ in the germline V gene. The CDR3 is made up of 16 amino acids. With V trimmed by 4 bases and J by 4 bases, 6 bases remained unmatched. The CDR3 loop reads CASSTGTGGANQPQHF. Written as DNA, the CDR3 is TGCGCCAGCAGCACCGGGACAGGGGGCGCAAATCAGCCCCAGCATTTT.

The chain couples TRBV4-1 to TRBJ1-1; no reliable D call. The CDR3 extends over 14 amino acids. V was shortened by 3 bases and J by 3 bases, with 11 bases between the two germline ends. Germline V gene sequence: CDR1 MGHRA, CDR2 YSYEKL. The CDR3 nucleotides are TGCGCCAGCAGCCAGTCCCTGACGGACACTGAAGCTTTCTTT. Amino acid sequence: CASSQSLTDTEAFF.

This chain links TRBV20-1 with TRBJ2-3; D is unresolved. The length of the CDR3 is 14 residues. Trimming removed 3 bases at V and 0 bases at J, with 10 bases between. Germline V CDR1 and CDR2: DFQATT, SNEGSKA (reference sequence). The CDR3 region is CSASALTSTDTQYF. For the CDR3, the DNA is TGCAGTGCTAGTGCTCTGACTAGCACAGATACGCAGTATTTT.

The chain links TRBV5-4 to TRBJ2-2; D uncertain. The germline gives CDR1 SGHNT, CDR2 YYREEE (reference sequence). Between the trimmed V and J ends, which lost 9 bases and 1 base, there was a span of 19 bases. This CDR3 comprises 16 residues. CDR3 loop: CATQTDRAENTGELFF. CDR3 DNA: TGTGCCACCCAAACCGACCGAGCCGAGAACACCGGGGAGCTGTTTTTT.

This clone has a handful of counts. The genes are TRBV28 and TRBJ2-2; 9 positions match TRBD1. With 5 bases clipped from V and 3 bases from J, the junction kept 4 bases outside the gene matches. The CDR3 is made up of 15 amino acids. The germline V gene encodes CDR1 MDHEN and CDR2 SYDVKM. The CDR3 bases are TGTGCCAGCAGTGAAGACAGGGGGGACACCGGGGAGCTGTTTTTT. This translates into CASSEDRGDTGELFF.

This clone was recorded only once. The gene calls are TRBV2 and TRBJ2-5; 7 bases align to TRBD2. This CDR3 is built from 15 residues. Germline V gives CDR1 SNHLY, CDR2 FYNNEI. V dropped 6 bases and J dropped 1; count of bases not matched to a gene: 8. The CDR3 DNA is TGTGCCAGCAGGCCTTTCAGGACTAGCCAAGAGACCCAGTACTTC. This gives the protein CASRPFRTSQETQYF.

The chain recombines TRBV7-9 with TRBJ1-1, with D uncertain. Deletions cut 5 bases from V and 8 bases from J, with 18 bases between. Per germline, CDR1 SEHNR and CDR2 FQNEAQ (reference sequence). The CDR3 spans 14 residues. CDR3 sequence (DNA): TGTGCCAGCAGCCTCCCGACACCGAAGAAGGAAGCTTTCTTT. This translates into CASSLPTPKKEAFF.

V and J are TRBV29-1 and TRBJ2-1, with a tentative D call TRBD2 (5 bases). The germline V gene has CDR1 SQVTM and CDR2 ANQGSEA. This CDR3 spans 14 amino acids. The V end lost 6 bases, the J end lost 3 bases, and 15 bases lay between the germline ends. The CDR3 nucleotides read TGCAGCGTACCTAGCTCCCTCATCTACAATGAGCAGTTCTTC. Its protein is CSVPSSLIYNEQFF.

The rearrangement uses TRBV5-4 and TRBJ1-6; 8 bases agree with TRBD1. V dropped 4 bases and J dropped 6; count of bases not matched to a gene: 6. Germline lookup yields CDR1 SGHNT and CDR2 YYREEE (reference sequence). The CDR3 sequence is 15 residues long. The CDR3 bases are TGTGCCAGCAGCGAAGCAGGGGGCGGTAATTCACCCCTCCACTTT. The encoded protein is CASSEAGGGNSPLHF.

This rearrangement joins TRBV11-2 to TRBJ1-2; D perhaps matches TRBD1 (6 bases). This CDR3 has 13 residues. Trimming stripped 1 base from V and 8 bases from J, with 11 bases between. Germline lookup yields CDR1 SGHAT and CDR2 FQNNGV. CDR3 region: CASSLVGGRGYTF. CDR3 in DNA: TGTGCCAGCAGCTTAGTGGGGGGCCGAGGCTACACCTTC. Combining the CDR3 with reference TRBV11-2 and TRBJ1-2 gives the whole variable domain EAGVAQSPRYKIIEKRQSVAFWCNPISGHATLYWYQQILGQGPKLLIQFQNNGVVDDSQLPKDRFSAERLKGVDSTLKIQPAKLEDSAVYLCASSLVGGRGYTFGSGTRLTVV.